The clone carrying this TCR beta chain showed up many times. The CDR3 consists of 15 residues. The germline V and J ends were trimmed by 5 bases and 2 bases, with 14 bases remaining between them. The data are from a study of T cells in Graves' hyperthyroidism and ophthalmopathy. In the study overall: Peripheral blood was obtained at initial diagnosis, preceding any treatment.

TCR beta CDR3 regions were amplified from RNA. TCR CDR3 regions were first amplified by RT-PCR with HTBI primers. TCRdb independently ran MiXCR on the multiplex PCR reads; one entry per CDR3 protein. The table includes 600,000 or so distinct CDR3 sequences, 14% detected once. Criteria for exclusion of patients were uncontrolled infection, other autoimmune disease, pregnancy or lactation. The J gene is TRBJ2-3, the V gene TRBV12-3 or TRBV12-4; perhaps TRBD2 as D (5 bases). Sequencing used blood. This TCR was sampled from a young woman with Graves' ophthalmopathy. The CDR3 bases are TGTGCCAGCAGTCTCTGGGCTAGCCCCACAGATACGCAGTATTTT. Encoded protein: CASSLWASPTDTQYF.